The source of this T cell receptor beta chain is a study of beta chain features in type 1 diabetes. Study observations and caveats: There was a moderate but significant shortening of TCRB CDR3s in all four CD4+ subsets of Type 1 diabetes patients. Within the patient group, naive, central memory and Treg TCRB repertoires appeared more similar to each other than within healthy donors.

About this clone: The antigen remains undetermined.

Sorted CD4+ subsets: naive, central memory, regulatory, stem cell-like memory (CD45RO/CCR7/CD25/CD127/CD95/CD27 panel). Sorting produced populations that all topped 95% purity. The CDR3 is 15 amino acids. Between the trimmed V and J ends, which lost 2 bases and 4 bases, there was a span of 12 bases. Germline V gives CDR1 SGHRS, CDR2 YFSETQ. Reverse transcription of all isolated RNA meant that expressed TCRB transcripts were sequenced. The data were produced by immunoSEQ multiplex PCR, yet TCRdb's version contains in-frame clones alone and is incomplete. The table records 450,000 or so clones, about an eighth of them present only once.

The receptor was isolated from a woman aged 18-29 years in good health. The rearrangement uses TRBV5-1 and TRBJ2-2; no clear D gene. Specimen: naive CD4+ T cells from blood. Here the CDR3 reads CASSFTTIGTGELFF. The DNA for the CDR3 is TGCGCCAGCAGCTTCACCACGATTGGCACCGGGGAGCTGTTTTTT.